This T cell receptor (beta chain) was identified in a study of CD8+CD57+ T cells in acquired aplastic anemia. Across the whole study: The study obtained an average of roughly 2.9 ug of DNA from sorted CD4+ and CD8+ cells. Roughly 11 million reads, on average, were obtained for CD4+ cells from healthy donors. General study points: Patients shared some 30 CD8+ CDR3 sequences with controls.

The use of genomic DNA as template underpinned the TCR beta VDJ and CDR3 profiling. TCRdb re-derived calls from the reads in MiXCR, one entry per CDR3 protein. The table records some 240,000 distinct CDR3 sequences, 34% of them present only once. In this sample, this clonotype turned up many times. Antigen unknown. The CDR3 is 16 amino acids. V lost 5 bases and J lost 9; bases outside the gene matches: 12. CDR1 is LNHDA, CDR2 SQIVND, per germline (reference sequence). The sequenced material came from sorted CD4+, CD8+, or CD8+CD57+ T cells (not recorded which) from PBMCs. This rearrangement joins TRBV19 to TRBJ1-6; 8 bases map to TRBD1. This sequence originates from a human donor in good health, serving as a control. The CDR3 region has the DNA TGTGCCAGTAGTCCGCGGACAGGGCAGAAGGGTTCACCCCTCCACTTT. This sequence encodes CASSPRTGQKGSPLHF.